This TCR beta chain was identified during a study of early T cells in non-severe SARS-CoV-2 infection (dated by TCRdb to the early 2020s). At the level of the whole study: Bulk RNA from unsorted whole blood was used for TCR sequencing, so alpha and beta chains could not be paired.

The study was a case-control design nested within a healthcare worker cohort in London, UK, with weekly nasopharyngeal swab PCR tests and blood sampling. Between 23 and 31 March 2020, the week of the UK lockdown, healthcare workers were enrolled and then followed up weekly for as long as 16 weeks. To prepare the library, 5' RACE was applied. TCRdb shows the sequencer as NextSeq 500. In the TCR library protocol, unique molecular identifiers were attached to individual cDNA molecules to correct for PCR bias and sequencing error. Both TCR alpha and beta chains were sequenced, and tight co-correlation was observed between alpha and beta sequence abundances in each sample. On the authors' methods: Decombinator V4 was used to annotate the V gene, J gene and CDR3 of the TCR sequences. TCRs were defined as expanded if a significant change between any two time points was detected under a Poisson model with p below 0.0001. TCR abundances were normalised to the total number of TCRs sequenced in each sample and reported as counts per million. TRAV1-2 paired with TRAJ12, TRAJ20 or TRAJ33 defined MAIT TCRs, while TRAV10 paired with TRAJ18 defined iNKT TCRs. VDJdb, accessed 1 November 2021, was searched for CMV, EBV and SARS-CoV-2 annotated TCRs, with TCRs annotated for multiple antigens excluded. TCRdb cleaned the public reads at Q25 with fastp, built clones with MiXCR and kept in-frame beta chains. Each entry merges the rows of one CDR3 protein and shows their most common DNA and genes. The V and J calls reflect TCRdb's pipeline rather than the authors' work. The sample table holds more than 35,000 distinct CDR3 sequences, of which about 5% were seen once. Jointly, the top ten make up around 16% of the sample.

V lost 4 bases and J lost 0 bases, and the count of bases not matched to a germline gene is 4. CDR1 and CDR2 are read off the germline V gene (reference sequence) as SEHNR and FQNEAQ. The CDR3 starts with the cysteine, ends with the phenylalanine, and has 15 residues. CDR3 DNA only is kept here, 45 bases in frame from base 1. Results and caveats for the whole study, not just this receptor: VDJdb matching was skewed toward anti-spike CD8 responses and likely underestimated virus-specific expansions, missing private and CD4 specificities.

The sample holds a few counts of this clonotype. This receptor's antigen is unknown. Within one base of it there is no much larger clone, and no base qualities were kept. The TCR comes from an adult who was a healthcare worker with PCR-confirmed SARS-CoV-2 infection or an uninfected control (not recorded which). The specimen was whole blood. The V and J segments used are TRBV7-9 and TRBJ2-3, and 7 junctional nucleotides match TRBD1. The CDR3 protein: CASSSGQPSTDTQYF. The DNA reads TGTGCCAGCAGCTCGGGACAGCCTAGCACAGATACGCAGTATTTT.